This T cell receptor beta chain came from a study of shared T cell receptors in the human thymus. Trimming removed 0 bases from V and 4 bases from J; junction bases left unmatched: 13. This CDR3 is 18 amino acids long. Germline assignment: CDR1 SGDLS and CDR2 YYNGEE. Assay: immunoSEQ multiplex PCR; the TCRdb copy retains only in-frame clones and omits some. This sample carries about 710,000 clones, 80% to 90% of them seen once, and the ten largest clones take over 0.008%. The same sample was also used in a study of human thymus T cells. This second study says: Donors were healthy Finnish babies undergoing corrective operations for congenital heart defects. The source of the thymus tissue was resections taken during corrective heart surgery. The authors found apparently biased V and J gene usage in thymic and blood repertoires. Overlap was high between thymic repertoires from unrelated individuals, as reported in related research.

Specimen: thymocytes. The chain couples TRBV9 to TRBJ2-7; 10 nucleotides line up with TRBD2. The TCR originated in a boy younger than two with a congenital heart defect. The DNA of the CDR3 is TGTGCCAGCAGCGTAGAGGGGACGAGGCTAGCGGGAGTATACGAGCAGTACTTC. It encodes CASSVEGTRLAGVYEQYF.